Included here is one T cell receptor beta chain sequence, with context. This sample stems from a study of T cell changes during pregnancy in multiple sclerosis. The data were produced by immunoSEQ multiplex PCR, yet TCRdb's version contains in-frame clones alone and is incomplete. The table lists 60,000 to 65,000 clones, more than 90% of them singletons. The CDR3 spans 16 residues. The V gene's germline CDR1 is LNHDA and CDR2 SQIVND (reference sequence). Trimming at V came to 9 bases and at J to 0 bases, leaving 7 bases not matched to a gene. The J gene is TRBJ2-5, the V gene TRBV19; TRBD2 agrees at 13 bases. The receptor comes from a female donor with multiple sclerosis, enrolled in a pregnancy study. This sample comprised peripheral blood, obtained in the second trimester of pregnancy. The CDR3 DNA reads TGTGCCAGCGGGACTAGCGGGAAGGGTTACCAAGAGACCCAGTACTTC. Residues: CASGTSGKGYQETQYF.